This T cell receptor beta chain stems from a study of blood T cell repertoires in COVID-19. The assay was immunoSEQ multiplex PCR, and TCRdb's table has in-frame clones only and misses some. The sample holds 150,000 to 190,000 clones, roughly 84% seen once. The TCR comes from a woman between 55 and 75 years old with COVID-19, enrolled during active disease. The sequencing input was peripheral blood.

DNA of the CDR3: TGTGCCTGGAGCCGACAGGGGGGCTATGGCTACACCTTC. Its protein product is CAWSRQGGYGYTF. The J gene is TRBJ1-2, the V gene TRBV30; 9 bases agree with TRBD1. CDR1 is GTSNPN, CDR2 SVGIG, per germline (reference sequence). The CDR3 spans 13 residues. V shed 3 bases, J shed 4 bases, and the junction held 3 bases outside the gene matches.